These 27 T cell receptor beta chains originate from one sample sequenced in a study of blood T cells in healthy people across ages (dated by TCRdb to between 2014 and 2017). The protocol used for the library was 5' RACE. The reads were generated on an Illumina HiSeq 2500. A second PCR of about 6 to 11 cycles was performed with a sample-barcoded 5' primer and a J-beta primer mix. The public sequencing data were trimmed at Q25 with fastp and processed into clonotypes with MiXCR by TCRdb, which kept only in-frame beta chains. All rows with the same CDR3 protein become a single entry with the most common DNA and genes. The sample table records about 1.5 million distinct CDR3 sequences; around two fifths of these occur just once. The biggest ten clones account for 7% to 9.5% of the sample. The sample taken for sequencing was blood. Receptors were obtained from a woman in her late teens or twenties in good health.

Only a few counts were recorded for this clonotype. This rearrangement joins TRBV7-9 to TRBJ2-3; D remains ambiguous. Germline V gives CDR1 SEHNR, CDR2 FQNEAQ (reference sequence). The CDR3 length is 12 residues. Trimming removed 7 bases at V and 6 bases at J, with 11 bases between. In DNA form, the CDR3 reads TGTGCCAGCACCTTCCCGGACGATACGCAGTATTTT. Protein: CASTFPDDTQYF.

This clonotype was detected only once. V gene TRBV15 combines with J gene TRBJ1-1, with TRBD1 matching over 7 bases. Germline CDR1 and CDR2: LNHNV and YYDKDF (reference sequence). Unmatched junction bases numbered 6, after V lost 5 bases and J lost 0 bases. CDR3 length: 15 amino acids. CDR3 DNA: TGTGCCACCAGCGCCGGGACAGCCATGAACACTGAAGCTTTCTTT. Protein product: CATSAGTAMNTEAFF.

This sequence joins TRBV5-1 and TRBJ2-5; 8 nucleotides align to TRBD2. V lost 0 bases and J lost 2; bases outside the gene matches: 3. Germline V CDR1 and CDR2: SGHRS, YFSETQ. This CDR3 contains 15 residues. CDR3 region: CASSLGSGTQETQYF. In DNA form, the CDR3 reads TGCGCCAGCAGCTTGGGTAGCGGGACTCAAGAGACCCAGTACTTC.

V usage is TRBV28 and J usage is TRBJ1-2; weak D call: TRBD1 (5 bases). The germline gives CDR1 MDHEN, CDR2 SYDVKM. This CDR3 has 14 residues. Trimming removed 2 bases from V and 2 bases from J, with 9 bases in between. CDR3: CASSLHQGNYGYTF. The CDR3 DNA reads TGTGCCAGCAGTTTACATCAGGGAAACTATGGCTACACCTTC.

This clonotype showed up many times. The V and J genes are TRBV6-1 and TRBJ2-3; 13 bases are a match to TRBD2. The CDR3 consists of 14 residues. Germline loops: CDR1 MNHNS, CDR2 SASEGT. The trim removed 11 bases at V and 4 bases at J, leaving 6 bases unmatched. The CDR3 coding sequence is TGTGCCTTCGGGACTAGCGGGAAGGCAGATACGCAGTATTTT. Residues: CAFGTSGKADTQYF.

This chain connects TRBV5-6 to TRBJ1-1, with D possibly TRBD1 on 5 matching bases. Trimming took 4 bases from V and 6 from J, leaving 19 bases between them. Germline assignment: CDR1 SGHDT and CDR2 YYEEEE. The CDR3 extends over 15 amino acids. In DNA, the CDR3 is TGTGCCAGCAGCCGGGGGGTAAGGGTGGACCCTGAAGCTTTCTTT. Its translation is CASSRGVRVDPEAFF.

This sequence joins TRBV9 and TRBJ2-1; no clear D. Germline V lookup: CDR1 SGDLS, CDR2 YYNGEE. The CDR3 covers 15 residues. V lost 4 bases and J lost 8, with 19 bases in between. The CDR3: CASSTRTASSDEQFF. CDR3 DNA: TGTGCCAGCAGCACGAGGACCGCTTCCTCCGATGAGCAGTTCTTC.

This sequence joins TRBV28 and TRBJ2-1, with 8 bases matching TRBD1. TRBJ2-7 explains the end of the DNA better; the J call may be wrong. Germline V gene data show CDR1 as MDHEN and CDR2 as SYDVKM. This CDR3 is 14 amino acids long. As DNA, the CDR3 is TGTGCCAGCAGTGTGCCAGGGGGCTTATACGAGCAGTACTTC. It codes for CASSVPGGLYEQYF.

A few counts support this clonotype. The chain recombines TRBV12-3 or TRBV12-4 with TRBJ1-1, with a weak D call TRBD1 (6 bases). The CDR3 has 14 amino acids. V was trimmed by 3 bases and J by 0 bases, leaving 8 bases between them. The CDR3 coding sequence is TGTGCCAGCAGTTTTGGGACACTGAACACTGAAGCTTTCTTT. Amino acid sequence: CASSFGTLNTEAFF.

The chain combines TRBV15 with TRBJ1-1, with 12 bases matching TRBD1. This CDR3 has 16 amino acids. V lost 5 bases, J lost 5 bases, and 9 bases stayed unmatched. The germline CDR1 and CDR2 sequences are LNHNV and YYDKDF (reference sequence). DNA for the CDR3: TGTGCCACCAGCGTAACCGGGACAGGGGGCCGGACTGAAGCTTTCTTT. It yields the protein CATSVTGTGGRTEAFF.

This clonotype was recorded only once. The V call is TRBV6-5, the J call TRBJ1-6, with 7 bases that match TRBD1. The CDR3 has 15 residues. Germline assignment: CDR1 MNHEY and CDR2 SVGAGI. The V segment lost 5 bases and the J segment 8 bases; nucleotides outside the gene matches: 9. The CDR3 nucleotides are TGTGCCAGCAGTGTGACAGGGAATCGAGATTCACCCCTCCACTTT. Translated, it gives CASSVTGNRDSPLHF.

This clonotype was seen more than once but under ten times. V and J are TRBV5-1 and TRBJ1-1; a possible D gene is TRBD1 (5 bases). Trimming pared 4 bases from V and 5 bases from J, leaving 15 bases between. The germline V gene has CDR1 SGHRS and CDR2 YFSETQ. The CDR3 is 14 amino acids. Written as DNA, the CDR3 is TGCGCCAGCAGCAAAGCCTCGGGGGATACTGAAGCTTTCTTT. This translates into CASSKASGDTEAFF.

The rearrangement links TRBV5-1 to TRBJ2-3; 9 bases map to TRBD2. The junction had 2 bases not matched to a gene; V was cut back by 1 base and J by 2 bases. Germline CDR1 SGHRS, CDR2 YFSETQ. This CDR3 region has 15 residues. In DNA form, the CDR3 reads TGCGCCAGCAGCTTGCCTAGCGGGGCCACAGATACGCAGTATTTT. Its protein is CASSLPSGATDTQYF.

This CDR3 is CASSENRERETQYF. In DNA, the CDR3 is TGTGCCAGCAGTGAAAACAGGGAGCGAGAGACCCAGTACTTC. This rearrangement joins TRBV2 to TRBJ2-5, with D tentatively TRBD1 (6 bases). Trimming cost V 2 bases and J 4 bases, with 11 bases left between them. Germline V gives CDR1 SNHLY, CDR2 FYNNEI. CDR3 length equals 14 residues.

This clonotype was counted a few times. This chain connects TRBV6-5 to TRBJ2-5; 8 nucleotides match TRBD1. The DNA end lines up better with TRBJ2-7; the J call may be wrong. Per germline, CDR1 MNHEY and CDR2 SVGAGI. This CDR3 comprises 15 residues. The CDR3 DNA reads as TGTGCCAGCAGTTACTGGGCAGGGGGCATTATCGAGCAGTACTTC. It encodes CASSYWAGGIIEQYF.

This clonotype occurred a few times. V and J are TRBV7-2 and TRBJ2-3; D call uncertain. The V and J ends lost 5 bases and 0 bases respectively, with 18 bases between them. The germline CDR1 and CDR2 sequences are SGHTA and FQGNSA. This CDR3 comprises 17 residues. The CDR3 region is CASSRSVVTLSTDTQYF. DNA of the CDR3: TGTGCCAGCAGCCGCTCGGTGGTGACTCTAAGCACAGATACGCAGTATTTT.

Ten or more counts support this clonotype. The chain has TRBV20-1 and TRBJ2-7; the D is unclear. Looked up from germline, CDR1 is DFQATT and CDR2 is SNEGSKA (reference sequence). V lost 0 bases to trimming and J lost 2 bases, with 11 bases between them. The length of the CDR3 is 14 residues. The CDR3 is CSARDRAQTYEQYF. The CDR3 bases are TGCAGTGCTAGAGATCGGGCACAGACCTACGAGCAGTACTTC.

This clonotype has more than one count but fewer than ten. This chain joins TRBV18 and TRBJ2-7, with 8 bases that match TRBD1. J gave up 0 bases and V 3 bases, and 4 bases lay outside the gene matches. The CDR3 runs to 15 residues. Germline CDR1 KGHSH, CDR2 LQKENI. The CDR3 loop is CASSPRDRYSYEQYF. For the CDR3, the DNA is TGTGCCAGCTCACCCCGGGACAGGTACTCCTACGAGCAGTACTTC.

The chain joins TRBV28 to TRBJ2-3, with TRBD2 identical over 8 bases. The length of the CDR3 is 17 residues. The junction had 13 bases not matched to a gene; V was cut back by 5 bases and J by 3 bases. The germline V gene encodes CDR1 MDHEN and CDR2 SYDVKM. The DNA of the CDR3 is TGTGCCAGCAGTCCCCTAAGTAGCGGGGACCCGACAGATACGCAGTATTTT. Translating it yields CASSPLSSGDPTDTQYF.

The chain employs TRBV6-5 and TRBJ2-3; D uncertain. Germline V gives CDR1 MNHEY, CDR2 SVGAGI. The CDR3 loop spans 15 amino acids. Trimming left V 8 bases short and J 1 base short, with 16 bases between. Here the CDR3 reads CASGPSSLGTDTQYF. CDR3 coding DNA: TGTGCCAGCGGGCCTAGTTCCCTCGGCACAGATACGCAGTATTTT.

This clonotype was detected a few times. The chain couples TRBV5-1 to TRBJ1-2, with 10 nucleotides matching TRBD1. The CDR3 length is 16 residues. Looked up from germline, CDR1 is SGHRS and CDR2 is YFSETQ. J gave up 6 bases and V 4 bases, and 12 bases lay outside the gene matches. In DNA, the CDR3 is TGCGCCAGCAGCACCGGACAGGGGGTATCGCTTGATGGCTACACCTTC. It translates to CASSTGQGVSLDGYTF.

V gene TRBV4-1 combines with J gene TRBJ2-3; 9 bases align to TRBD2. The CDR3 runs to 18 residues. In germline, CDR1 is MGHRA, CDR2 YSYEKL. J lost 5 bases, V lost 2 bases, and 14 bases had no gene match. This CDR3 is CASSQLVAGATPQDTQYF. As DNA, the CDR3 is TGCGCCAGCAGCCAATTGGTAGCGGGGGCCACCCCTCAAGATACGCAGTATTTT.

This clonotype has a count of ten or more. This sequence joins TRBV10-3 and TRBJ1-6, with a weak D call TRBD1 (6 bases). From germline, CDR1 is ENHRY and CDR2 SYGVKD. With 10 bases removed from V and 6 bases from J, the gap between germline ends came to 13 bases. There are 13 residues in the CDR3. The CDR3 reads CATNRGANSPLHF. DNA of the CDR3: TGTGCCACAAACCGGGGGGCTAATTCACCCCTCCACTTT.

CDR3 protein: CSAREGQGVYGYTF. CDR3 in DNA: TGCAGTGCTAGAGAGGGGCAGGGAGTCTATGGCTACACCTTC. The genes are TRBV20-1 and TRBJ1-2; D may be TRBD1 (5 bases). Per the germline V gene, CDR1 is DFQATT and CDR2 is SNEGSKA (reference sequence). Trimming removed 0 bases from V and 4 bases from J, with 12 bases in between. CDR3 length equals 14 residues.

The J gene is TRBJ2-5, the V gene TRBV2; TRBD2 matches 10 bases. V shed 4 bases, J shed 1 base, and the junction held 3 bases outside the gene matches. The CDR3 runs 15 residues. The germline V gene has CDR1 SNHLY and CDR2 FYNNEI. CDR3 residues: CASSVQRGGQETQYF. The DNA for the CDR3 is TGTGCCAGCAGTGTCCAGCGGGGGGGCCAAGAGACCCAGTACTTC.

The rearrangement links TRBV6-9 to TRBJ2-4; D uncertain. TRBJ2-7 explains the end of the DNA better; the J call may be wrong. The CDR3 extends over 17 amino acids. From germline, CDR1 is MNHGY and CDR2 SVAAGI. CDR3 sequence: CASSYSHRPPSSYEQYF. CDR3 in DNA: TGTGCCAGCAGTTATTCGCATAGACCTCCGAGCTCCTACGAGCAGTACTTC.

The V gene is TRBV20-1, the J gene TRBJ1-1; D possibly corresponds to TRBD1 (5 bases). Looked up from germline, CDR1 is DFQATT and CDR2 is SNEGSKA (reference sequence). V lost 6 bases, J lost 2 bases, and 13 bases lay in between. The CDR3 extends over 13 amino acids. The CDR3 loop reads CSADEGLNTEAFF. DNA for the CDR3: TGCAGTGCGGACGAGGGACTTAACACTGAAGCTTTCTTT.